This T cell receptor beta chain was sequenced during a study of long-term antiretroviral therapy in people with HIV. Study-wide context: Earliest sampling preceded the 2015 immediate-ART recommendation by about a decade. Overall study results and limits: Clones that expanded before ART (that is, prior to treatment) dominated the repertoire at all time points. CDR3 length ranges were narrower in HIV repertoires than in controls.

Running of the v3.0 immunoSEQ assay took place at survey level. Generated by immunoSEQ multiplex PCR, the TCRdb table keeps only in-frame clones and is missing some. The table records about 40,000 clones, about 89% of them present only once. Germline assignment: CDR1 WSHSY and CDR2 SAAADI. The V and J ends lost 3 bases and 4 bases respectively, with 15 bases between them. The CDR3 loop spans 15 amino acids. About this clone itself: Its matching antigen is unknown.

The receptor was derived from a woman aged 45 to 65 with HIV. The rearrangement uses TRBV10-2 and TRBJ1-1; a weak D match, TRBD1 (6 bases). The specimen comprised unsorted PBMCs, sampled 0.1 years before starting antiretroviral therapy. This chain's CDR3 is CASSDWNRAVTEAFF. CDR3 DNA: TGCGCCAGCAGTGATTGGAACAGGGCGGTCACTGAAGCTTTCTTT.